This is a list of T cell receptor beta chains from one sample in a study of cytomegalovirus exposure and HLA in healthy donors. Only in-frame clones appear in the TCRdb table, and some are missing; sequencing was by immunoSEQ multiplex PCR. The data hold 150,000 to 200,000 clones, with around four fifths observed a single time. Sequenced sample: PBMCs. These receptors all come from a man aged 18 to 30 in good health and CMV-seropositive. Each CDR3 is given with its conserved first and last residue. The D gene is left open where the match is weak. Some rows mark clone size as missing; the rest say once, few, many or name a class of expanded clone.

>TRBD2|-|TRBJ2-7|TRBV7-9
TGTGCCAGCAGCTTAGGGGGACTAGGTTCCTACGAGCAGTACTTC
CASSLGGLGSYEQYF
>-|-|TRBJ1-5|TRBV27
TGTGCCAGCAGTCCGGGACTAGGCAATCAGCCCCAGCATTTT
CASSPGLGNQPQHF
>-|-|TRBJ1-1|TRBV11-1
TGTGCCAGCAGCTTAGGGCAGGGGAGATGGACTGAAGCTTTCTTT
CASSLGQGRWTEAFF
>-|once|TRBJ2-5|TRBV4-1
TGCGCCAGCAGCCAAGGGGCCGGCAAAGAGACCCAGTACTTC
CASSQGAGKETQYF
>-|-|TRBJ2-3|TRBV9
TGTGCCAGCAGCCCTCGACCGGGACTTATCACAGATACGCAGTATTTT
CASSPRPGLITDTQYF
>-|-|TRBJ1-2|TRBV28
TGTGCCAGCAGTCCTCCCGCAGGGCCGGCTAACTATGGCTACACCTTC
CASSPPAGPANYGYTF
>TRBD2|-|TRBJ2-5|TRBV7-3
TGTGCCAGCAGCCCCGGCTTTTGGGGGGGGAGAGAAGAGACCCAGTACTTC
CASSPGFWGGREETQYF
>TRBD1|-|TRBJ2-7|TRBV13
TGTGCCAGCAGCTTTCTGGGACAGGGCCCCAACGAGCAGTACTTC
CASSFLGQGPNEQYF
>TRBD1|-|TRBJ2-7|TRBV5-1
TGCGCCAGCAGCTTGGGTACAGGGGGCTACGAGCAGTACTTC
CASSLGTGGYEQYF
>-|-|TRBJ1-5|TRBV10-3
TGTGCCATCAGCGCCGTCCCTAGCGGGCAGCCCCAGCATTTT
CAISAVPSGQPQHF